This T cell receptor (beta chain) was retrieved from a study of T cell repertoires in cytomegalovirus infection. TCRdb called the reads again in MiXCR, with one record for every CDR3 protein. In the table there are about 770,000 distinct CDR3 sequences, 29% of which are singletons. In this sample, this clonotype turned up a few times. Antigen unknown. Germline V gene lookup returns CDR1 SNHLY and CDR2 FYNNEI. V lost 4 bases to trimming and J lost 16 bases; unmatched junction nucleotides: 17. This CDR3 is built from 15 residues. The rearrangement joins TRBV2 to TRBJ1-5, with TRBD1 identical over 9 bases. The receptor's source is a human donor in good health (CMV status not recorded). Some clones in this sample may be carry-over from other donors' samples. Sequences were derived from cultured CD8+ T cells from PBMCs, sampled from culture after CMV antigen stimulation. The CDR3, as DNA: TGTGCCAGCAGTGTGTTGGGGACAGGGAACGGAGCTAATCATTTT. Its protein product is CASSVLGTGNGANHF.